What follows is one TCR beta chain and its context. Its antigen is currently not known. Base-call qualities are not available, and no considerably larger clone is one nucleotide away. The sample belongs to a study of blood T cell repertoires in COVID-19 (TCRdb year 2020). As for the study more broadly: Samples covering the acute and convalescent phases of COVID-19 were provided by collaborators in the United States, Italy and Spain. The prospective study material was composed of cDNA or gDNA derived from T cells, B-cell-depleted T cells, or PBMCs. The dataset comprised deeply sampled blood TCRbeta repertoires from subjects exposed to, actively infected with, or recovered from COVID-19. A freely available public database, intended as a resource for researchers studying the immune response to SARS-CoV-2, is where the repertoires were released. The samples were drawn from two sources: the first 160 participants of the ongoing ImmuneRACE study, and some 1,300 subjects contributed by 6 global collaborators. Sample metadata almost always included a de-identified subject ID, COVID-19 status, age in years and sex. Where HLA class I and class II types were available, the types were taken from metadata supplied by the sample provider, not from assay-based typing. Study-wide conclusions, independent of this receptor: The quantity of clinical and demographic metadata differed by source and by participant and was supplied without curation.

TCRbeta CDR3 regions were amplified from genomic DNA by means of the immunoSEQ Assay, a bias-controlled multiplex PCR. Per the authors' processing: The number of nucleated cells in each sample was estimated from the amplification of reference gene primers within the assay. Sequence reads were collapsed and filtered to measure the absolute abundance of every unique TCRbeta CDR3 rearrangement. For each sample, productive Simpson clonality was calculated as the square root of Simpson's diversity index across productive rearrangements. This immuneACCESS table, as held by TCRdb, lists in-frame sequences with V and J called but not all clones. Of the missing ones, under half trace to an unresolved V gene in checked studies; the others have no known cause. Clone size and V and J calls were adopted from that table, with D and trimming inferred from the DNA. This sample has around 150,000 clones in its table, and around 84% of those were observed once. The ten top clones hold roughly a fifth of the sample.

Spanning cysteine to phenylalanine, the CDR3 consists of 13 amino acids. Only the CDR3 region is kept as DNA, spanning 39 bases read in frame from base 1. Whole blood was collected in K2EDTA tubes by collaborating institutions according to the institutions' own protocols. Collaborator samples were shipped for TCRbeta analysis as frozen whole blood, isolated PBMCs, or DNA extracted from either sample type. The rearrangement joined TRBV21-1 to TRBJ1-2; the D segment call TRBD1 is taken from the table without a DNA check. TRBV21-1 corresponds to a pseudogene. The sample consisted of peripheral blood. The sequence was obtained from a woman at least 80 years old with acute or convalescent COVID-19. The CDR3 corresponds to CASSKEWDRRYTF. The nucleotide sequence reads TGTGCCAGCAGCAAAGAGTGGGACAGGAGGTACACCTTC.